A single sample is the source of the 19 T cell receptor beta chains below, sequenced in a study of T cell responses to AZD1222 COVID-19 vaccine. Sequencing used immunoSEQ multiplex PCR; TCRdb keeps in-frame clones, though not all of them. The sample shows 150,000 to 200,000 clones, about nine tenths of them seen only once. The starting material was peripheral blood, obtained on day 0 of AZD1222 vaccination. The receptors stem from an adult in good health.

The CDR3 spells CASSQGTYTEAFF. The DNA of the CDR3 is TGCGCCAGCAGCCAAGGGACGTACACTGAAGCTTTCTTT. The genes are TRBV4-1 and TRBJ1-1; no firm D call. The V and J ends lost 1 base and 3 bases respectively, with 6 bases between them. Germline CDR1 MGHRA, CDR2 YSYEKL. The CDR3 is 13 residues long.

The sample holds one count of this clone. The rearrangement joins TRBV7-2 to TRBJ1-5; 10 bases are a match to TRBD1. Germline V gene lookup returns CDR1 SGHTA and CDR2 FQGNSA. J lost 5 bases, V lost 5 bases, and 6 bases had no gene match. The CDR3 is 15 residues long. For the CDR3, the DNA is TGTGCCAGCAGCCCTGACAGGGGGCCCCATCAGCCCCAGCATTTT. It encodes CASSPDRGPHQPQHF.

The chain uses TRBV19 and TRBJ1-1; TRBD1 agrees at 9 bases. CDR1 LNHDA and CDR2 SQIVND come from the germline V gene (reference sequence). There are 16 residues in the CDR3. The trim removed 9 bases at V and 1 base at J, leaving 12 bases unmatched. This CDR3 reads CASVPDRGVWNTEAFF. CDR3 DNA sequence: TGTGCCAGCGTCCCGGACAGGGGAGTTTGGAACACTGAAGCTTTCTTT.

V and J are TRBV21-1 and TRBJ1-3; TRBD1, the table's D call, lacks a check against the DNA. TRBV21-1 is recorded as a pseudogene. This CDR3 has 17 residues. The CDR3, as DNA: TGTGCCAGCAGCAAAGGGGGGCGTCTGTCCTCTGGAAACACCATATATTTT. This sequence encodes CASSKGGRLSSGNTIYF.

The CDR3 sequence is CASSAPKEGQGTGELFF. The CDR3 DNA reads as TGTGCCAGCAGCGCCCCGAAAGAGGGTCAGGGGACCGGGGAGCTGTTTTTT. The chain uses TRBV9 and TRBJ2-2, with D perhaps TRBD1 (6 bases). V lost 3 bases and J lost 5, with 20 bases in between. This CDR3 has 17 residues. Germline CDR1 SGDLS, CDR2 YYNGEE.

The chain is built from TRBV18 and TRBJ2-2, with TRBD1 as a possible D gene (6 bases). CDR1 KGHSH and CDR2 LQKENI come from the germline V gene. This CDR3 comprises 15 residues. The germline V and J ends were trimmed by 2 bases and 3 bases, with 10 bases remaining between them. The CDR3 spells CASSPSDSYTGELFF. The CDR3 DNA reads as TGTGCCAGCTCACCATCGGACAGCTACACCGGGGAGCTGTTTTTT.

The J gene is TRBJ2-5, the V gene TRBV6-2 or TRBV6-3; D may match TRBD1 or TRBD2 (5 bases each). The length of the CDR3 is 16 residues. Germline V gives CDR1 MNHEY, CDR2 SVGEGT. V lost 5 bases to trimming and J lost 4 bases, with 20 bases between them. The CDR3 sequence is CASSTLGDPRGETQYF. The CDR3, as DNA: TGTGCCAGCAGTACCCTCGGGGACCCCCGGGGAGAGACCCAGTACTTC.

The rearrangement uses TRBV20-1 and TRBJ1-1; 7 nucleotides align to TRBD1. Trimming at V came to 3 bases and at J to 4 bases, leaving 11 bases not matched to a gene. There are 15 residues in the CDR3. Looked up from germline, CDR1 is DFQATT and CDR2 is SNEGSKA (reference sequence). The CDR3 spells CSASLRTTGRTEAFF. DNA for the CDR3: TGCAGTGCTAGTCTGCGAACGACAGGGCGCACTGAAGCTTTCTTT.

J is TRBJ1-2 and V is TRBV4-3; TRBD1 is a possible D gene (5 bases). Trimming took 3 bases from V and 1 from J, leaving 15 bases between them. CDR1 and CDR2 (germline): LGHNA, YSLEER. The CDR3 spans 16 residues. Written as DNA, the CDR3 is TGCGCCAGCAGCCAGGGGGGAGGGGTTAATAACTATGGCTACACCTTC. Its translation is CASSQGGGVNNYGYTF.

This clone was seen more than once but under ten times. The rearrangement joins TRBV14 to TRBJ1-2; D possibly corresponds to TRBD1 (6 bases). The CDR3 runs to 15 residues. CDR1 is SGHDN and CDR2 is FVKESK in the germline V gene. V was pared by 3 bases and J by 4 bases, with 15 bases between. The CDR3 loop reads CASSHDRRGGYGYTF. The CDR3 DNA reads TGTGCCAGCAGCCACGACCGGAGGGGGGGCTATGGCTACACCTTC.

CDR3 amino acids: CAWNPDSTEKLFF. CDR3 coding DNA: TGTGCCTGGAACCCAGACTCGACGGAAAAACTGTTTTTT. This chain uses TRBV30 with TRBJ1-4; D is ambiguous. The V and J ends lost 4 bases and 8 bases respectively, with 14 bases between them. CDR3 length equals 13 residues. The germline V gene encodes CDR1 GTSNPN and CDR2 SVGIG (reference sequence).

V and J are TRBV7-2 and TRBJ1-6; D gene uncertain. Germline CDR1 and CDR2: SGHTA and FQGNSA. The germline V and J ends were trimmed by 5 bases and 0 bases, with 17 bases remaining between them. CDR3 length: 18 residues. The CDR3 nucleotides read TGTGCCAGCAGCCCGCCTCCGACGGCTAGCTCCTATAATTCACCCCTCCACTTT. It specifies CASSPPPTASSYNSPLHF.

The chain uses TRBV19 and TRBJ1-6, with D possibly matching TRBD1 (5 bases). The CDR3 length is 16 residues. Germline lookup yields CDR1 LNHDA and CDR2 SQIVND (reference sequence). Trimming left V 0 bases short and J 4 bases short, with 10 bases between. CDR3 region: CASSIDGDAYNSPLHF. CDR3 nucleotide sequence: TGTGCCAGTAGTATAGACGGGGACGCTTATAATTCACCCCTCCACTTT.

The chain links TRBV7-8 to TRBJ2-1, with TRBD2 matching 9 bases. Germline trimming cut 5 bases from V and 0 bases from J; bases unmatched to any gene: 17. The length of the CDR3 is 20 residues. CDR1 is SGHVS and CDR2 is FQNEAQ in the germline V gene. The CDR3 nucleotides read TGTGCCAGCAGCAAAACCCGCTTAGCGGGGGATTCGAGCTCCTACAATGAGCAGTTCTTC. Translated: CASSKTRLAGDSSSYNEQFF.

The chain couples TRBV2 to TRBJ1-5, with 9 bases identical to TRBD1. The CDR3 has 15 residues. Germline loops: CDR1 SNHLY, CDR2 FYNNEI. V was pared by 5 bases and J by 4 bases, with 6 bases of the junction left unmatched. The CDR3, as DNA: TGTGCCAGCAGTAAACAGGGGGCTCTGAATCAGCCCCAGCATTTT. Translation gives CASSKQGALNQPQHF. The entire variable domain, with the rest obtained from reference TRBV2 and TRBJ1-5, is as follows: EPEVTQTPSHQVTQMGQEVILRCVPISNHLYFYWYRQILGQKVEFLVSFYNNEISEKSEIFDDQFSVERPDGSNFTLKIRSTKLEDSAMYFCASSKQGALNQPQHFGDGTRLSIL.

This chain uses TRBV5-1 with TRBJ1-2, with 7 bases fitting TRBD1. The CDR3 is made up of 15 amino acids. V lost 4 bases, J lost 4 bases, and 10 bases stayed unmatched. Germline V gene sequence: CDR1 SGHRS, CDR2 YFSETQ. In DNA form, the CDR3 reads TGCGCCAGCAGCCCCACAGGGACAGCCTCCTATGGCTACACCTTC. Translation gives CASSPTGTASYGYTF.

The CDR3 here is CASSYSPRGGNQPQHF. Written as DNA, the CDR3 is TGTGCCAGCAGTTACTCGCCCAGGGGTGGCAATCAGCCCCAGCATTTT. The rearrangement joins TRBV6-5 to TRBJ1-5; D perhaps matches TRBD1 (6 bases). The CDR3 length is 16 residues. Between the trimmed V and J ends, which lost 0 bases and 2 bases, there was a span of 11 bases. Germline V gene sequence: CDR1 MNHEY, CDR2 SVGAGI.

The chain recombines TRBV19 with TRBJ1-2; D call uncertain. The germline V gene encodes CDR1 LNHDA and CDR2 SQIVND (reference sequence). The length of the CDR3 is 14 residues. V was pared by 1 base and J by 0 bases, with 6 bases between. CDR3 sequence: CASSIGPANYGYTF. The CDR3 DNA is TGTGCCAGTAGTATAGGACCGGCTAACTATGGCTACACCTTC.

J is TRBJ2-7 and V is TRBV11-3; no clear D. V lost 0 bases and J 0 bases, leaving 9 bases between the germline ends. Germline values: CDR1 SGHNT, CDR2 YENEEA. The CDR3 contains 15 residues. The CDR3 is CASSLEHGPSYEQYF. DNA for the CDR3: TGTGCCAGCAGCTTAGAGCACGGCCCCTCCTACGAGCAGTACTTC.